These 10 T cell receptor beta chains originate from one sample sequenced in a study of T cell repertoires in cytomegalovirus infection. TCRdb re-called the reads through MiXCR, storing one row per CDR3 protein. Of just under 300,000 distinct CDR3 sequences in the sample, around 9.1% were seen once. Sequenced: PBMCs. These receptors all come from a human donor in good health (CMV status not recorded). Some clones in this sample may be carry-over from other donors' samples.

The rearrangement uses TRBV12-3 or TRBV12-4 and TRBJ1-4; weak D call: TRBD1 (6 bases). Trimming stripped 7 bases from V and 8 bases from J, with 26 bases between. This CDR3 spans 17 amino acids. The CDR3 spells CASTPRGQGGGSEKLFF. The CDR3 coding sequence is TGTGCCAGCACCCCCCGGGGGCAAGGAGGTGGGAGCGAAAAACTGTTTTTT.

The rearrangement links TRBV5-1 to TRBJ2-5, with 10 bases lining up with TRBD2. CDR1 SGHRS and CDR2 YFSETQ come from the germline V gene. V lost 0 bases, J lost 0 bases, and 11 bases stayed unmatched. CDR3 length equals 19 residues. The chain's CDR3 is CASSLDPTGSGGYQETQYF. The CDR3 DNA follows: TGCGCCAGCAGCTTGGACCCCACGGGTAGCGGGGGGTACCAAGAGACCCAGTACTTC.

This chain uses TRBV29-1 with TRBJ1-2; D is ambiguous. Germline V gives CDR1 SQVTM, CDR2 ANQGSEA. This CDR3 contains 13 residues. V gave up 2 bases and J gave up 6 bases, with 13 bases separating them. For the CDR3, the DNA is TGCAGCGTTGAAAAAAGGGCACCTGATGGCTACACCTTC. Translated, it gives CSVEKRAPDGYTF.

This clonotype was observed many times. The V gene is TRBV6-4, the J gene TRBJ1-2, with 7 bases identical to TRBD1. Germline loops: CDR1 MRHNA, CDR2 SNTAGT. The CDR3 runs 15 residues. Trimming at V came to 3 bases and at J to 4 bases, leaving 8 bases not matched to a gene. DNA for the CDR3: TGTGCCAGCAGTGAAGCAGGGGGTATCCCCTATGGCTACACCTTC. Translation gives CASSEAGGIPYGYTF.

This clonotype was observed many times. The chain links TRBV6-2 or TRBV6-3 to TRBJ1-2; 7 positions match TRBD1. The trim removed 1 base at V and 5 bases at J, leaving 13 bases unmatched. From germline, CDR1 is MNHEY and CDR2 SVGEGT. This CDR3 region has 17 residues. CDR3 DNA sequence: TGTGCCAGCAGTTACTTCGCACTTGTGACAGGGATGTATGGCTACACCTTC. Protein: CASSYFALVTGMYGYTF.

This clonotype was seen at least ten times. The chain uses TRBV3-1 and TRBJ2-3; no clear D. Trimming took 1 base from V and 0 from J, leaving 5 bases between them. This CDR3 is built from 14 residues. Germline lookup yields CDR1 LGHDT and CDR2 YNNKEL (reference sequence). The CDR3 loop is CASSQVRSTDTQYF. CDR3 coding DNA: TGTGCCAGCAGCCAAGTCAGAAGCACAGATACGCAGTATTTT.

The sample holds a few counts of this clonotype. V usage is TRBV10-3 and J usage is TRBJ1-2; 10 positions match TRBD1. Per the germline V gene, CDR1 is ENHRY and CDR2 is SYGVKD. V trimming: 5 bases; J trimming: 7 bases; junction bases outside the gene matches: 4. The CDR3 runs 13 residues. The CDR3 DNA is TGTGCCATCAGTCCGGACAGGGGGGCTGGCTACACCTTC. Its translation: CAISPDRGAGYTF.

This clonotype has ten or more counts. As DNA, the CDR3 is TGTGCCACCAGAGACTTGGCGGGGGTGAGGGTCAATGAGCAGTTCTTC. The encoded protein is CATRDLAGVRVNEQFF. This rearrangement joins TRBV24-1 to TRBJ2-1; TRBD2 agrees at 7 bases. V trimming: 7 bases; J trimming: 6 bases; junction bases outside the gene matches: 14. Germline CDR1 reads KGHDR; CDR2 reads SFDVKD. The CDR3 is 16 residues long.

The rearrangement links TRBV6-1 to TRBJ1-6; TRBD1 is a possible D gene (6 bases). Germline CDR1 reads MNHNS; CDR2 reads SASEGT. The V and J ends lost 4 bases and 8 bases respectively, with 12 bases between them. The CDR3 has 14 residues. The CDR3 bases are TGTGCCAGCAGTGTCACAGGGCTGGATTCACCCCTCCACTTT. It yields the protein CASSVTGLDSPLHF.

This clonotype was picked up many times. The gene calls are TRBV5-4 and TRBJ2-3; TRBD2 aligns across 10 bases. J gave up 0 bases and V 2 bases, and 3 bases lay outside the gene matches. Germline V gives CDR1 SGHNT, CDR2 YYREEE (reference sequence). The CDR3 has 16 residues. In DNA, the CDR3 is TGTGCCAGCAGCTTAAAGCGGGGGGGGAGCACAGATACGCAGTATTTT. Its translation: CASSLKRGGSTDTQYF.